A single sample is the source of the 2 T cell receptor beta chains below, sequenced in a study of blood T cell repertoires in COVID-19. Assay used: immunoSEQ multiplex PCR; TCRdb lists only in-frame clones, some missing. The table includes about 52,000 clones, 89% detected once. The sample was peripheral blood. The receptors come from a man older than 75 with active or convalescent COVID-19.

The chain combines TRBV5-1 with TRBJ2-1, with D possibly matching TRBD2 (6 bases). Germline V gene sequence: CDR1 SGHRS, CDR2 YFSETQ. With 4 bases removed from V and 0 bases from J, the gap between germline ends came to 26 bases. The CDR3 is 20 residues long. CDR3 in DNA: TGCGCCAGCAGCGATATACTAGCAAGGAGAGATCAAAGCTCCTACAATGAGCAGTTCTTC. Protein sequence: CASSDILARRDQSSYNEQFF.

The V and J genes are TRBV11-3 and TRBJ1-2; TRBD1 agrees at 7 bases. From germline, CDR1 is SGHNT and CDR2 YENEEA. Trimming cost V 5 bases and J 6 bases; bases outside gene matches: 12. CDR3 length equals 15 residues. In DNA form, the CDR3 reads TGTGCCAGCAGCCGCCAGGGGGTTCCAACAAATGGCTACACCTTC. This gives the protein CASSRQGVPTNGYTF.